Listed here are 24 T cell receptor beta chains from one sample, sequenced in a study of graft-versus-host responses after intestinal transplantation. Method: immunoSEQ multiplex PCR; TCRdb's copy keeps in-frame clones and lacks some. This sample has over 55,000 clones; nearly 85% occur once, and the top ten carry roughly 0.4%. The antigens for these receptors are not known. Source: unstimulated CD4+ T cells sorted from spleen or lymph node cells, taken before transplant. Source of these receptors: a human donor who was the organ donor for an intestinal transplant.

The V call is TRBV25-1, the J call TRBJ2-5; 8 bases map to TRBD2. In germline, CDR1 is MGHDK, CDR2 SYGVNS. V gave up 4 bases and J gave up 5 bases; unmatched junction bases: 6. The CDR3 runs 14 residues. The CDR3 here is CASSARGGRETQYF. The DNA of the CDR3 is TGTGCCAGCAGTGCCCGGGGGGGCCGGGAGACCCAGTACTTC.

The J gene is TRBJ1-5, the V gene TRBV7-2; TRBD1 is a possible D gene (5 bases). Germline lookup yields CDR1 SGHTA and CDR2 FQGNSA. V gave up 1 base and J gave up 8 bases, with 12 bases separating them. This CDR3 is 14 amino acids long. In DNA form, the CDR3 reads TGTGCCAGCAGCTTAGAGCAGGGCTCGAAGCCCCAGCATTTT. It encodes CASSLEQGSKPQHF.

The genes are TRBV28 and TRBJ2-3, with D perhaps TRBD1 (5 bases). V lost 7 bases and J 4 bases, leaving 12 bases between the germline ends. This CDR3 has 13 amino acids. CDR1 and CDR2 (germline): MDHEN, SYDVKM. In nucleotides, the CDR3 is TGTGCCAGCAAGACAGCAACCCCAGATACGCAGTATTTT. Translation: CASKTATPDTQYF.

The CDR3 nucleotides read TGTGCCAGCGCAAGCGGGGGGAGCTCCTACAATGAGCAGTTCTTC. The encoded protein is CASASGGSSYNEQFF. The V call is TRBV7-6, the J call TRBJ2-1, with 9 bases matching TRBD2. Germline V gene lookup returns CDR1 SGHVS and CDR2 FNYEAQ. Unmatched junction bases numbered 5, after V lost 8 bases and J lost 0 bases. This CDR3 comprises 15 residues. The full variable domain, completed using reference TRBV7-6 and TRBJ2-1, is GAGVSQSPRYKVTKRGQDVALRCDPISGHVSLYWYRQALGQGPEFLTYFNYEAQQDKSGLPNDRFSAERPEGSISTLTIQRTEQRDSAMYRCASASGGSSYNEQFFGPGTRLTVL.

This clone came up once. J is TRBJ2-5 and V is TRBV27; D is perhaps TRBD1 (6 bases). Trimming removed 4 bases from V and 4 bases from J, with 16 bases in between. Germline CDR1 is MNHEY and CDR2 is SMNVEV (reference sequence). This CDR3 comprises 15 residues. The CDR3 loop is CASSYSGHPRETQYF. CDR3 nucleotides: TGTGCCAGCAGTTATTCGGGACACCCCAGAGAGACCCAGTACTTC.

The table lists this clone with a count of one. Here the CDR3 DNA reads TGTGCCAGCAGTGTACTAGTTGAGCCATACTTC. It yields the protein CASSVLVEPYF. V gene TRBV6-1 combines with J gene TRBJ2-5; tentative D call: TRBD2 (5 bases). The V gene's germline CDR1 is MNHNS and CDR2 SASEGT. Trimming removed 4 bases from V and 14 bases from J, with 14 bases in between. CDR3 length: 11 residues.

The chain has TRBV11-1 and TRBJ2-2; 8 bases match TRBD2. Germline assignment: CDR1 SGHAT and CDR2 FQDESV (reference sequence). Germline trimming cut 5 bases from V and 0 bases from J; bases unmatched to any gene: 2. The CDR3 is 15 residues long. CDR3 DNA: TGTGCCAGCAGCCAACTAGCGGCGAACACCGGGGAGCTGTTTTTT. Residues: CASSQLAANTGELFF. The variable domain in full, completed from reference TRBV11-1 and TRBJ2-2, reads EAEVAQSPRYKITEKSQAVAFWCDPISGHATLYWYRQILGQGPELLVQFQDESVVDDSQLPKDRFSAERLKGVDSTLKIQPAELGDSAMYLCASSQLAANTGELFFGEGSRLTVL.

A remark on this clone: The identical CDR3 is also encoded by other nucleotide sequences in the sample. V gene TRBV29-1 combines with J gene TRBJ2-5, with 8 nucleotides matching TRBD1. V lost 6 bases, J lost 5 bases, and 5 bases stayed unmatched. The CDR3 covers 12 residues. Looked up from germline, CDR1 is SQVTM and CDR2 is ANQGSEA. DNA of the CDR3: TGCAGCGTCGGACAGGGAGCGGAGACCCAGTACTTC. Translated, it gives CSVGQGAETQYF. Complete variable domain (other parts from reference TRBV29-1 and TRBJ2-5): SAVISQKPSRDICQRGTSLTIQCQVDSQVTMMFWYRQQPGQSLTLIATANQGSEATYESGFVIDKFPISRPNLTFSTLTVSNMSPEDSSIYLCSVGQGAETQYFGPGTRLLVL.

This clone was counted a single time. The chain combines TRBV5-1 with TRBJ1-6; 7 bases agree with TRBD1. V was pared by 5 bases and J by 10 bases, with 12 bases of the junction left unmatched. The CDR3 has 15 residues. CDR1 SGHRS and CDR2 YFSETQ come from the germline V gene. The CDR3 here is CASSRLGGWESPLHF. The CDR3 nucleotides read TGCGCCAGCAGTCGGTTAGGGGGCTGGGAATCACCCCTCCACTTT.

This clone was observed once. The J gene is TRBJ2-1, the V gene TRBV5-1; D perhaps matches TRBD2 (5 bases). Trimming cost V 5 bases and J 0 bases, with 12 bases left between them. This CDR3 region has 15 residues. The germline CDR1 and CDR2 sequences are SGHRS and YFSETQ. The CDR3 nucleotides read TGCGCCAGCAGGGGAGACGAGAGCTCCTACAATGAGCAGTTCTTC. Translated, it gives CASRGDESSYNEQFF.

V and J are TRBV21-1 and TRBJ1-6; TRBD1, as called in the table, went unchecked against the DNA. TRBV21-1 is an annotated pseudogene. The CDR3 covers 17 residues. The CDR3, as DNA: TGTGCCAGCAGCACAAGGGGATGGCCCTCCTATAATTCACCCCTCCACTTT. This sequence encodes CASSTRGWPSYNSPLHF.

This sequence joins TRBV28 and TRBJ1-2, with D possibly being TRBD1 (6 bases). The CDR3 length is 12 residues. Germline values: CDR1 MDHEN, CDR2 SYDVKM. Trimming left V 5 bases short and J 5 bases short, with 9 bases between. This CDR3 is CASSPQGYGYTF. The CDR3 DNA reads TGTGCCAGCAGTCCACAGGGTTATGGCTACACCTTC.

This clone was seen just once. The rearrangement links TRBV19 to TRBJ1-2, with a tentative D call TRBD1 (6 bases). Looked up from germline, CDR1 is LNHDA and CDR2 is SQIVND (reference sequence). The CDR3 spans 15 residues. V shed 3 bases and J shed 3 bases, with 14 bases lying between them. CDR3 DNA sequence: TGTGCCAGTAGTATGTTTACAGGGACGGACTATGGCTACACCTTC. Protein product: CASSMFTGTDYGYTF.

The chain joins TRBV12-5 to TRBJ2-2; 8 nucleotides line up with TRBD1. The germline V gene encodes CDR1 LGHNT and CDR2 FRNRAP. The CDR3 runs to 15 residues. V shed 3 bases and J 2 bases; nucleotides not matched to a gene: 2. CDR3 residues: CASGLSGGNTGELFF. The CDR3 DNA sequence: TGTGCTAGTGGTTTATCAGGGGGCAACACCGGGGAGCTGTTTTTT.

This sequence joins TRBV29-1 and TRBJ2-5, with D maybe TRBD2 (6 bases). The CDR3 is 12 residues long. V was shortened by 8 bases and J by 5 bases, with 15 bases between the two germline ends. CDR1 and CDR2 (germline): SQVTM, ANQGSEA. This CDR3 is CSLVGGRETQYF. The CDR3 DNA sequence: TGCAGCCTTGTAGGAGGGCGGGAGACCCAGTACTTC.

This clone was counted between two and nine times. V usage is TRBV30 and J usage is TRBJ2-7; TRBD2 agrees at 15 bases. Looked up from germline, CDR1 is GTSNPN and CDR2 is SVGIG (reference sequence). The V segment lost 3 bases and the J segment 4 bases; nucleotides outside the gene matches: 10. This CDR3 is built from 17 residues. The CDR3 loop reads CAWSLSRTSGGAYEQYV. Written as DNA, the CDR3 is TGTGCCTGGAGCCTCTCCCGGACTAGCGGGGGGGCGTACGAGCAGTACGTC.

This clone was observed once. The chain joins TRBV7-2 to TRBJ1-4, with unresolved D. The CDR3 has 15 residues. Germline values: CDR1 SGHTA, CDR2 FQGNSA. Deletions cut 3 bases from V and 0 bases from J, with 8 bases between. The CDR3 DNA reads TGTGCCAGCAGCTTTATCCCAGCAACTAATGAAAAACTGTTTTTT. Translating gives CASSFIPATNEKLFF.

This chain uses TRBV4-1 with TRBJ1-5, with D unresolved. The CDR3 has 14 residues. Trimming removed 1 base from V and 3 bases from J, with 7 bases in between. Germline assignment: CDR1 MGHRA and CDR2 YSYEKL. CDR3 protein: CASSQGQFNQPQHF. The CDR3, as DNA: TGCGCCAGCAGCCAAGGCCAGTTCAATCAGCCCCAGCATTTT.

This rearrangement joins TRBV14 to TRBJ2-5; 7 bases map to TRBD1. The CDR3 loop spans 15 amino acids. Germline values: CDR1 SGHDN, CDR2 FVKESK. V dropped 8 bases and J dropped 5; count of bases not matched to a gene: 14. The DNA for the CDR3 is TGTGCCAGCTCCGACTTCACAGGGGATTATGAGACCCAGTACTTC. It specifies CASSDFTGDYETQYF.

This chain uses TRBV7-6 with TRBJ2-5; D remains unclear. Germline assignment: CDR1 SGHVS and CDR2 FNYEAQ. This CDR3 has 14 amino acids. The V end was cut by 5 bases, the J end by 4 bases, with 14 bases between. The DNA for the CDR3 is TGTGCCAGCAGCCCAATCCCTTCGCGAGAGACCCAGTACTTC. It specifies CASSPIPSRETQYF.

The chain has TRBV5-1 and TRBJ2-4; TRBD1 matches at 7 bases. The CDR3 spans 14 residues. Losses at the gene ends were 5 bases for V and 6 bases for J; bases not matched to a gene: 8. Germline V gene sequence: CDR1 SGHRS, CDR2 YFSETQ. CDR3 in amino acids: CASRGEGAGNIQYF. The CDR3 DNA reads TGCGCCAGCAGAGGCGAGGGGGCGGGAAACATTCAGTACTTC.

This sequence joins TRBV2 and TRBJ2-1; the match to TRBD1 covers 7 bases. This CDR3 is built from 14 residues. Germline trimming cut 7 bases from V and 7 bases from J; bases unmatched to any gene: 10. Looked up from germline, CDR1 is SNHLY and CDR2 is FYNNEI. CDR3 sequence reads: CASNVGAGGNEQFF. The CDR3 nucleotides read TGTGCCAGCAATGTTGGGGCAGGGGGAAATGAGCAGTTCTTC. Full variable domain (remainder filled in from reference TRBV2 and TRBJ2-1): EPEVTQTPSHQVTQMGQEVILRCVPISNHLYFYWYRQILGQKVEFLVSFYNNEISEKSEIFDDQFSVERPDGSNFTLKIRSTKLEDSAMYFCASNVGAGGNEQFFGPGTRLTVL.

The CDR3 region has the DNA TGTGCCAGCAGTTCCGGGTTTTCCTACGAGCAGTACGTC. Protein: CASSSGFSYEQYV. This chain connects TRBV2 to TRBJ2-7; D ambiguous. Trimming shortened V by 5 bases and J by 1 base, and 9 bases separated the two germline ends. Germline-derived CDR1 and CDR2 are SNHLY and FYNNEI. This CDR3 comprises 13 residues.

The chain carries TRBV19 and TRBJ2-5, with 8 bases matching TRBD1. CDR1 is LNHDA, CDR2 SQIVND, per germline (reference sequence). The CDR3 consists of 15 residues. Unmatched junction bases numbered 8, after V lost 3 bases and J lost 5 bases. The CDR3 bases are TGTGCCAGTAGTATGTTCACGGACAGGGTCGAGACCCAGTACTTC. This codes for CASSMFTDRVETQYF.